The clone carrying this T cell receptor (beta chain) came up once. Germline V gene data show CDR1 as LNHDA and CDR2 as SQIVND (reference sequence). V lost 2 bases and J lost 8; bases outside the gene matches: 7. The CDR3 has 14 amino acids. These data originate in a study of blood T cell repertoires in COVID-19. The overall study: Both acute and convalescent COVID-19 samples were obtained from the United States, Italy and Spain. The cDNA or gDNA used as material had been derived from T cells, B-cell-depleted T cells, or PBMCs.

The authors' processing: Scientists estimated how many nucleated cells there were by amplifying reference gene primers. Produced via immunoSEQ multiplex PCR; TCRdb's table is partial and in-frame only. V and J calls and clone size are those listed in that table; D and trimming were worked out from the DNA. This table has about 200,000 clones, roughly 80% appearing once. This TCR came from a woman between 70 and 85 years old with acute or convalescent COVID-19. Sequenced material: peripheral blood. V gene TRBV19 combines with J gene TRBJ1-2; TRBD1 agrees at 8 bases. The CDR3 DNA sequence: TGTGCCAGTAGTATAACCGGACAGGGAGGAGGCTACACCTTC. Its protein is CASSITGQGGGYTF.